Listed below are T cell receptor beta chains from one sample, sequenced in a study of control samples from healthy donors and cancer patients. Data came from immunoSEQ multiplex PCR; TCRdb stores just in-frame clones and leaves some out. The table includes 70,000 or so clones, 85% to 90% detected once. Sequenced: PBMCs. These receptor sequences come from a man in his sixties with lung cancer. Each CDR3 is given with its conserved first and last residue. D genes are given only for firm matches. Not all rows give a size; the values are once, few, many and, for expanded clones, a class.

cdr3_aa cdr3_nt j_call v_call d_call clone_size
CASSQEKPRGEGYTF TGCGCCAGCAGCCAAGAAAAGCCCAGGGGGGAAGGCTACACCTTC TRBJ1-2 TRBV4-1 TRBD1 NA
CASSYSMGAQDTQYF TGTGCCAGCAGTTACTCGATGGGGGCGCAAGATACGCAGTATTTT TRBJ2-3 TRBV6-5 NA NA
CASSTIGGNYGYTF TGCGCCAGCAGCACCATCGGGGGAAACTATGGCTACACCTTC TRBJ1-2 TRBV5-1 NA NA
CASSLGGENYGYTF TGCGCCAGCAGCTTGGGAGGGGAAAACTATGGCTACACCTTC TRBJ1-2 TRBV5-1 NA NA
CASSRLQGAEDSPLHF TGTGCCAGCTCACGTCTACAGGGGGCAGAAGATTCACCCCTCCACTTT TRBJ1-6 TRBV18 TRBD1 NA
CASSLEGLMNTEAFF TGTGCCAGCAGCTTGGAGGGACTCATGAACACTGAAGCTTTCTTT TRBJ1-1 TRBV11-3 NA NA
CASSYTGVGNQPQHF TGTGCCAGCAGTTACACCGGGGTGGGCAATCAGCCCCAGCATTTT TRBJ1-5 TRBV6-5 NA NA
CASKGPLKNIQYF TGTGCCAGTAAAGGGCCATTGAAAAACATTCAGTACTTC TRBJ2-4 TRBV6-5 NA NA
CASSLNRRSTDTQYF TGTGCCAGCTCCTTAAACAGACGGAGCACAGATACGCAGTATTTT TRBJ2-3 TRBV18 NA NA
CASSLGVIDVNAFF TGCGCCAGCAGCTTGGGAGTCATAGATGTGAACGCTTTCTTT TRBJ1-1 TRBV5-1 NA NA
CASSPGLAGTLGTDTQYF TGTGCCAGCAGTCCAGGTCTAGCGGGGACCTTGGGCACAGATACGCAGTATTTT TRBJ2-3 TRBV7-9 TRBD2 once
CASTKGTSTNEQFF TGTGCCAGCACCAAAGGAACTAGCACCAATGAGCAGTTCTTC TRBJ2-1 TRBV6-5 NA NA
CASSYVAGPSYEQYF TGTGCCAGCAGTTACGTGGCGGGGCCTTCCTACGAGCAGTACTTC TRBJ2-7 TRBV6-6 NA NA
CASSPGVTTGETQYF TGCGCCAGCAGCCCGGGGGTCACGACTGGAGAGACCCAGTACTTC TRBJ2-5 TRBV5-1 NA NA
CASRKDRGGETQYF TGTGCCAGCAGAAAAGACAGGGGCGGCGAGACCCAGTACTTC TRBJ2-5 TRBV7-2 TRBD1 NA
CASSEALQGARGGYTF TGTGCCAGCAGTGAGGCCCTACAGGGGGCGCGGGGTGGCTACACCTTC TRBJ1-2 TRBV6-1 TRBD1 NA
CAASRNSDYGYTF TGTGCCGCCAGCCGAAACAGCGACTATGGCTACACCTTC TRBJ1-2 TRBV27 NA NA
CASRPTPENEKLFF TGTGCCAGCAGACCCACCCCAGAAAATGAAAAACTGTTTTTT TRBJ1-4 TRBV6-4 NA NA
CASSSIGGGTDTQYF TGTGCCAGCAGCTCTATAGGCGGGGGCACAGATACGCAGTATTTT TRBJ2-3 TRBV7-3 NA few
CASSVGQLNTEAFF TGTGCCAGCAGCGTAGGACAGTTGAACACTGAAGCTTTCTTT TRBJ1-1 TRBV9 NA NA
CATSDFWARDTGELFF TGTGCCACCAGTGATTTTTGGGCACGGGACACCGGGGAGCTGTTTTTT TRBJ2-2 TRBV24-1 NA NA
CASSVGGLASSQFF TGTGCCAGCAGCGTAGGTGGACTAGCAAGTTCCCAGTTCTTC TRBJ2-1 TRBV9 TRBD2 NA
CASGLANRGSNQPQHF TGTGCTAGTGGTTTGGCTAACAGGGGAAGCAATCAGCCCCAGCATTTT TRBJ1-5 TRBV12-5 TRBD1 NA
CASRDDRQLTNSGNTIYF TGTGCCAGCAGGGATGACAGGCAACTAACGAACTCTGGAAACACCATATATTTT TRBJ1-3 TRBV2 NA NA
CASSSDRGNQPQHF TGTGCCAGCAGCTCCGACAGGGGTAATCAGCCCCAGCATTTT TRBJ1-5 TRBV7-2 TRBD1 NA
CSLSVSSYNEQFF TGCAGCCTCTCGGTGAGCTCCTACAATGAGCAGTTCTTC TRBJ2-1 TRBV29-1 NA NA
CAISGPAVYEQYF TGTGCCATCAGCGGTCCGGCGGTTTACGAGCAGTACTTC TRBJ2-7 TRBV10-3 NA NA
CASSSLGTVEQFF TGTGCCAGCAGTTCGCTAGGAACAGTTGAGCAGTTCTTC TRBJ2-1 TRBV27 NA once
CASSDWTRSNEQFF TGTGCCAGCAGCGACTGGACTAGGTCCAATGAGCAGTTCTTC TRBJ2-1 TRBV9 TRBD2 NA
CASSLRGTGEKLFF TGTGCCAGCAGCCTTAGGGGGACCGGTGAAAAACTGTTTTTT TRBJ1-4 TRBV5-6 NA NA
CASSQGGGGAGETQYF TGTGCCAGCAGCCAAGGAGGCGGGGGGGCTGGGGAGACCCAGTACTTC TRBJ2-5 TRBV3-1/TRBV3-2 TRBD2 NA
CASSYPANTEAFF TGTGCCAGCAGTTACCCGGCGAACACTGAAGCTTTCTTT TRBJ1-1 TRBV6-6 NA NA
CSVGAGGNIETQYF TGCAGCGTTGGGGCAGGGGGGAATATAGAGACCCAGTACTTC TRBJ2-5 TRBV29-1 NA NA
CASRGLQGGSSPLHF TGTGCCAGCAGGGGCCTCCAGGGAGGGAGTTCACCCCTCCACTTT TRBJ1-6 TRBV27 NA NA
CASSQDRNNEQFF TGTGCCAGCAGCCAGGACAGGAACAATGAGCAGTTCTTC TRBJ2-1 TRBV2 TRBD1 NA
CASSERLQGGAFF TGTGCCAGCAGTGAAAGGCTTCAAGGCGGAGCTTTCTTT TRBJ1-1 TRBV25-1 NA NA
CASSQEASQGQGGRGYGYTF TGTGCCAGCAGCCAAGAAGCCTCCCAGGGACAGGGGGGTAGAGGCTATGGCTACACCTTC TRBJ1-2 TRBV4-2 TRBD1 NA
CAWSPDRVVTDTQYF TGTGCCTGGAGTCCCGACAGGGTCGTGACAGATACGCAGTATTTT TRBJ2-3 TRBV30 TRBD1 NA
CASSPPGNQPQHF TGTGCCAGCAGCCCACCCGGAAATCAGCCCCAGCATTTT TRBJ1-5 TRBV3-1/TRBV3-2 NA NA
CASSQDRGLAGVTDTQYF TGCGCCAGCAGCCAAGATCGCGGACTAGCGGGGGTCACAGATACGCAGTATTTT TRBJ2-3 TRBV4-1 TRBD2 NA
CASSQARGSTHF TGTGCCAGCAGCCAGGCCCGGGGATCGACTCACTTC TRBJ2-5 TRBV3-1/TRBV3-2 NA NA
CASSDRVDQPQHF TGCGCCAGCAGTGACAGGGTCGATCAGCCCCAGCATTTT TRBJ1-5 TRBV10-1 NA NA
CASSPSRGAIGTEAFF TGTGCCAGCAGCCCCTCTAGGGGGGCAATAGGGACTGAAGCTTTCTTT TRBJ1-1 TRBV7-9 NA NA
CASSLAVGQGDTEAFF TGCGCCAGCAGCTTGGCCGTCGGACAGGGGGACACTGAAGCTTTCTTT TRBJ1-1 TRBV5-1 TRBD1 NA
CASSFNGGQGETQYF TGCGCCAGCAGCTTTAACGGGGGGCAGGGGGAGACCCAGTACTTC TRBJ2-5 TRBV5-1 NA NA